These 21 T cell receptor beta chains came from one sample sequenced in a study of T cell repertoires in cytomegalovirus infection. TCRdb passed the reads through MiXCR, listing each CDR3 protein once. The repertoire consists of nearly 550,000 distinct CDR3 sequences, with approximately 15% occurring once and the leading ten covering roughly a quarter. The sequencing sample was made of CD8+ T cells from PBMCs. The source of these receptors is a human donor in good health (CMV status not recorded). Some clones in this sample may be carry-over from other donors' samples.

This clonotype was picked up many times. The chain recombines TRBV12-3 or TRBV12-4 with TRBJ2-3; D might be TRBD1 or TRBD2, each matching 5 bases. The CDR3 runs 14 residues. Deletions cut 5 bases from V and 6 bases from J, with 15 bases between. The CDR3 region has the DNA TGTGCCAGCAGTCGGGGATCTGGGGCGGATACGCAGTATTTT. This sequence encodes CASSRGSGADTQYF.

This clonotype was seen only a few times. This rearrangement joins TRBV5-4 to TRBJ1-1; TRBD1 is a possible D gene (6 bases). CDR1 SGHNT and CDR2 YYREEE come from the germline V gene (reference sequence). The ends were cut back, 5 bases at V and 4 bases at J, with 15 bases in the middle. This CDR3 contains 14 residues. CDR3 sequence (DNA): TGTGCCAGCAGTGGCAGGGAGGGGGGCACTGAAGCTTTCTTT. As protein: CASSGREGGTEAFF.

This clonotype was counted between two and nine times. The chain couples TRBV27 to TRBJ2-3; 14 bases are shared with TRBD2. The J segment lost 1 base and the V segment lost 10 bases, leaving 7 bases of the junction unmatched. This CDR3 is 16 amino acids long. Per the germline V gene, CDR1 is MNHEY and CDR2 is SMNVEV (reference sequence). The CDR3 sequence is CATGRGLAGGTDTQYF. CDR3 bases: TGTGCCACGGGGAGGGGACTAGCGGGAGGCACAGATACGCAGTATTTT.

V and J are TRBV6-1 and TRBJ2-7; 7 nucleotides align to TRBD1. With V trimmed by 7 bases and J by 2 bases, 2 bases remained unmatched. Germline values: CDR1 MNHNS, CDR2 SASEGT. This CDR3 has 12 residues. DNA for the CDR3: TGTGCCAGCAATACAGGGGCCTACGAGCAGTACTTC. Amino acid sequence: CASNTGAYEQYF.

This clonotype was seen a single time. The CDR3 does not end in the conserved phenylalanine or tryptophan, so this is likely a read error. The rearrangement links TRBV28 to TRBJ2-1, with D perhaps matching TRBD2 (6 bases). Looked up from germline, CDR1 is MDHEN and CDR2 is SYDVKM. The CDR3 is made up of 13 amino acids. V lost 3 bases, J lost 12 bases, and 15 bases lay in between. CDR3 residues: CASSFTRGTLQFL. In DNA form, the CDR3 reads TGTGCCAGCAGTTTTACCCGCGGGACTCTGCAGTTCTTA.

The CDR3 DNA reads as TGTGCCAGCAGCTTGAGGGCCTCCGACTATGGCTACACCTTC. It specifies CASSLRASDYGYTF. V and J are TRBV5-6 and TRBJ1-2; D ambiguous. From germline, CDR1 is SGHDT and CDR2 YYEEEE. V was clipped by 1 base and J by 3 bases, with 10 bases between them. This CDR3 has 14 amino acids.

This chain connects TRBV27 to TRBJ2-7; 11 bases match TRBD2. The J segment lost 3 bases and the V segment lost 5 bases, leaving 9 bases of the junction unmatched. Germline V lookup: CDR1 MNHEY, CDR2 SMNVEV (reference sequence). The CDR3 runs 16 residues. Written as DNA, the CDR3 is TGTGCCAGCAGTCCCTCCACCGGGACTAGCGGCTACGAGCAGTACTTC. This codes for CASSPSTGTSGYEQYF.

In this sample, this clonotype turned up a few times. The CDR3 sequence is CASSQSTTDRGETQYF. DNA for the CDR3: TGCGCCAGCAGCCAATCCACTACAGACAGGGGTGAGACCCAGTACTTC. This sequence joins TRBV4-1 and TRBJ2-5; 8 bases are shared with TRBD1. The CDR3 is 16 amino acids. The V and J ends lost 2 bases and 5 bases, in that order; junction bases with no gene match: 10. Germline V gives CDR1 MGHRA, CDR2 YSYEKL.

This chain uses TRBV4-1 with TRBJ1-1, with TRBD1 matching 12 bases. This CDR3 contains 15 residues. After removal of 4 bases from V and 7 bases from J, the junction contained 7 bases not matched to a gene. Germline V CDR1 and CDR2: MGHRA, YSYEKL. The CDR3 region is CASSLRGQGANEAFF. Here the CDR3 DNA reads TGCGCCAGCAGCCTTAGGGGACAGGGGGCTAATGAAGCTTTCTTT.

As to this clonotype: Without the conserved terminal phenylalanine or tryptophan, this CDR3 likely stems from a read error. The limits of the CDR3 on the DNA are not certain, so only TCRdb's listed CDR3 is given. The chain combines TRBV12-5 with TRBJ2-1; the DNA was not used to check the table's D call, TRBD1. Germline loops: CDR1 LGHNT, CDR2 FRNRAP. Ends included, the CDR3 has 13 residues. CDR3 loop: CASGFTPTHEQLL.

The table lists this clonotype with a few counts. The V gene is TRBV19, the J gene TRBJ2-3; TRBD2 agrees at 8 bases. The trim removed 7 bases at V and 9 bases at J, leaving 12 bases unmatched. CDR1 and CDR2 (germline): LNHDA, SQIVND (reference sequence). This CDR3 is 14 amino acids long. In nucleotides, the CDR3 is TGTGCCAGTACGCCCCGGGGGGGCGGGCGGACGCAGTATTTT. Amino acid sequence: CASTPRGGGRTQYF. Full variable domain (remainder filled in from reference TRBV19 and TRBJ2-3): DGGITQSPKYLFRKEGQNVTLSCEQNLNHDAMYWYRQDPGQGLRLIYYSQIVNDFQKGDIAEGYSVSREKKESFPLTVTSAQKNPTAFYLCASTPRGGGRTQYFGPGTRLTVL.

The CDR3 DNA follows: TGCGCCAGCAGCCAAGGGGTAGCGGTGGGTGAGAATTCACCCCTCCACTTT. Translation: CASSQGVAVGENSPLHF. The rearrangement joins TRBV4-3 to TRBJ1-6; D is unresolved. This CDR3 region has 17 residues. Germline V gene sequence: CDR1 LGHNA, CDR2 YSLEER. Trimming cost V 1 base and J 7 bases, with 17 bases left between them.

This chain uses TRBV9 with TRBJ1-5; D unclear. This CDR3 is 15 amino acids long. V dropped 0 bases and J dropped 3 bases, with 10 bases sitting between them. Germline V CDR1 and CDR2: SGDLS, YYNGEE. CDR3 amino acids: CASSVGGSFNQPQHF. The CDR3 DNA is TGTGCCAGCAGCGTAGGGGGAAGCTTCAATCAGCCCCAGCATTTT.

The chain is built from TRBV7-9 and TRBJ2-1; D unclear. This CDR3 is 15 amino acids long. Germline values: CDR1 SEHNR, CDR2 FQNEAQ (reference sequence). Trimming removed 2 bases from V and 6 bases from J, with 14 bases in between. The CDR3 region has the DNA TGTGCCAGCAGCTTACTGGATCTAAACCTCAATGAGCAGTTCTTC. This encodes CASSLLDLNLNEQFF.

The V gene is TRBV12-3 or TRBV12-4, the J gene TRBJ1-5; 8 nucleotides align to TRBD1. The CDR3 covers 14 residues. Trimming cost V 7 bases and J 5 bases; bases outside gene matches: 7. The CDR3 DNA reads as TGTGCCAGCACCCTCGGACAGGGTTATCAGCCCCAGCATTTT. The encoded protein is CASTLGQGYQPQHF.

The gene calls are TRBV5-1 and TRBJ2-7; D may correspond to TRBD1 or TRBD2 (5 bases each). V gave up 2 bases and J gave up 0 bases, with 12 bases separating them. Germline-derived CDR1 and CDR2 are SGHRS and YFSETQ. CDR3 length: 15 amino acids. In nucleotides, the CDR3 is TGCGCCAGCAGCTTTGGGACCTCTCTCTCCTACGAGCAGTACTTC. As protein: CASSFGTSLSYEQYF.

The table lists this clonotype with many counts. This chain links TRBV7-9 with TRBJ2-7; D gene uncertain. Germline CDR1 reads SEHNR; CDR2 reads FQNEAQ (reference sequence). The CDR3 loop spans 14 amino acids. V lost 3 bases and J lost 1, with 10 bases in between. The CDR3 sequence: CASSLGQLSYEQYF. The CDR3 bases are TGTGCCAGCAGCTTGGGCCAACTTTCCTACGAGCAGTACTTC.

This clonotype was counted ten times or more. The chain couples TRBV5-6 to TRBJ1-5; tentative D call: TRBD1 (5 bases). Germline V gene sequence: CDR1 SGHDT, CDR2 YYEEEE. The CDR3 consists of 14 residues. V was pared by 2 bases and J by 6 bases, with 12 bases between. The CDR3 spells CASSFGGWSQPQHF. CDR3 in DNA: TGTGCCAGCAGCTTCGGGGGTTGGTCTCAGCCCCAGCATTTT.

This clonotype was detected ten times or more. The CDR3 loop is CASSYSVEQFF. CDR3 nucleotide sequence: TGTGCCAGCAGTTACTCCGTTGAGCAGTTCTTC. This chain uses TRBV6-2 or TRBV6-3 with TRBJ2-1; D remains unclear. V lost 0 bases and J lost 9, with 3 bases in between. CDR1 is MNHEY, CDR2 SVGEGT, per germline. The CDR3 loop spans 11 amino acids.

The sample holds many counts of this clonotype. This chain connects TRBV7-9 to TRBJ2-5; D uncertain. This CDR3 has 14 residues. V lost 5 bases to trimming and J lost 2 bases, with 12 bases between them. Looked up from germline, CDR1 is SEHNR and CDR2 is FQNEAQ (reference sequence). CDR3 coding DNA: TGTGCCAGCAGCCCACCCCAAGGTCAAGAGACCCAGTACTTC. Residues: CASSPPQGQETQYF. The full variable domain, rest sourced from reference TRBV7-9 and TRBJ2-5, is DTGVSQNPRHKITKRGQNVTFRCDPISEHNRLYWYRQTLGQGPEFLTYFQNEAQLEKSRLLSDRFSAERPKGSFSTLEIQRTEQGDSAMYLCASSPPQGQETQYFGPGTRLLVL.

In its sample, this clonotype was seen many times. The chain joins TRBV10-3 to TRBJ2-3, with unresolved D. This CDR3 contains 15 residues. Germline CDR1 is ENHRY and CDR2 is SYGVKD. The ends were cut back, 3 bases at V and 9 bases at J, with 19 bases in the middle. CDR3 sequence: CAISEGFVGSETQYF. CDR3 DNA sequence: TGTGCCATCAGTGAAGGCTTTGTTGGTTCCGAGACGCAGTATTTT.